The sample holds one count of the clone carrying this T cell receptor (beta chain). The data stem from a study of blood T cell repertoires in COVID-19. Study-level background: Sites across the United States, Italy and Spain contributed samples from acute and convalescent COVID-19. From T cells, B-cell-depleted T cells, or PBMCs came the material, which was cDNA or gDNA.

V lost 0 bases, J lost 5 bases, and 5 bases stayed unmatched. CDR3 length: 15 residues. Germline V gene data show CDR1 as LNHNV and CDR2 as YYDKDF (reference sequence). As processed by the authors: Reference gene primers were amplified, and this amplification served to estimate nucleated cell counts. Profiled with immunoSEQ multiplex PCR; TCRdb holds only in-frame clones, not every one. That table gives V, J and clone size, and the DNA gave D and trimming. This sample has about 41,000 clones, with 65% to 85% found just once. This clonotype originated in an elderly woman with active or convalescent COVID-19. Sequencing was performed on peripheral blood. The V and J genes are TRBV15 and TRBJ2-5, with 8 bases lining up with TRBD2. The CDR3 DNA sequence: TGTGCCACCAGCAGAGATATCGCGGGAGGTGAGACCCAGTACTTC. Its translation is CATSRDIAGGETQYF.